These 6 T cell receptor beta chains came from one sample sequenced in a study of blood T cell repertoires in COVID-19 (TCRdb year 2020). The library was made by the immunoSEQ multiplex PCR assay. TCRdb obtained this table from immuneACCESS and retained in-frame rearrangements with V and J assigned. These tables miss some clones; where compared with another copy, unresolved V genes account for less than half of the shortfall, and the remainder is unexplained. The sample profile shows 170,000 or so clones; 80% to 90% of them were found once. The leading ten clones occupy 7.5% to 10% of the sample. The sequencing sample was made of peripheral blood. The receptors derive from a man aged 45-60 years with active or convalescent COVID-19.

The rearrangement uses TRBV29-1 and TRBJ2-7, with 8 bases identical to TRBD2. The CDR3 is 12 residues long. Germline V lookup: CDR1 SQVTM, CDR2 ANQGSEA. V lost 7 bases, J lost 0 bases, and 2 bases stayed unmatched. CDR3 residues: CSGGRSSYEQYF. The CDR3 nucleotides are TGCAGCGGCGGGAGGAGCTCCTACGAGCAGTACTTC.

The chain uses TRBV5-4 and TRBJ1-1; D not resolved. The CDR3 consists of 14 residues. Trimming left V 2 bases short and J 2 bases short, with 10 bases between. Germline CDR1 reads SGHNT; CDR2 reads YYREEE (reference sequence). CDR3 sequence: CASSLGDRNTEAFF. CDR3 coding DNA: TGTGCCAGCAGCTTAGGAGACCGTAACACTGAAGCTTTCTTT.

This clone was found a few times. The chain combines TRBV11-1 with TRBJ1-2; D is unresolved. V was cut by 1 base and J by 2 bases, with 11 bases left in between. In germline, CDR1 is SGHAT, CDR2 FQDESV (reference sequence). CDR3 length: 15 amino acids. CDR3 sequence (DNA): TGTGCCAGCAGCTTAGGCGCAGGAAAAAACTATGGCTACACCTTC. Its protein is CASSLGAGKNYGYTF.

This rearrangement joins TRBV3-1 (or the pseudogene TRBV3-2) to TRBJ1-5; D is unresolved. The CDR3 runs 15 residues. CDR1 is LGHDT and CDR2 is YNNKEL in the germline V gene (reference sequence). V lost 1 base, J lost 5 bases, and 12 bases lay in between. Here the CDR3 DNA reads TGTGCCAGCAGCCAAGCGGGAAGTACTTATCAGCCCCAGCATTTT. Amino acids: CASSQAGSTYQPQHF.

The gene calls are TRBV14 and TRBJ2-1, with TRBD1 matching over 8 bases. The germline V gene has CDR1 SGHDN and CDR2 FVKESK. The junction had 7 bases not matched to a gene; V was cut back by 0 bases and J by 12 bases. The CDR3 runs 14 residues. The CDR3 region is CASSQDLQGARQFF. CDR3 coding DNA: TGTGCCAGCAGCCAAGATCTGCAGGGGGCGAGGCAGTTCTTC.

V is TRBV28 and J is TRBJ1-1, with D hard to call. Deletions cut 4 bases from V and 0 bases from J, with 18 bases between. CDR3 size: 17 residues. Germline-derived CDR1 and CDR2 are MDHEN and SYDVKM. The CDR3: CASSSPSGMGLNTEAFF. The CDR3 DNA reads as TGTGCCAGCAGTTCACCCTCCGGGATGGGCTTGAACACTGAAGCTTTCTTT.